This T cell receptor (beta chain) was captured in a study of T cell responses to AZD1222 COVID-19 vaccine. Whole-study results and caveats: Distributed over spike, vaccine-associated CD4 TCRs predominated at 160-218 and 743-854.

Germline lookup yields CDR1 LNHDA and CDR2 SQIVND (reference sequence). The CDR3 extends over 14 amino acids. J gave up 6 bases and V 10 bases, and 11 bases lay outside the gene matches. About this clone: Its target is unknown.

TCRdb keeps only in-frame clones here, not all; method: immunoSEQ multiplex PCR. The data contain under 200,000 clones, 92% of them singletons. The source was peripheral blood, collected 28 days after the second AZD1222 dose. This TCR was recovered from an adult who received the AZD1222 COVID-19 vaccine. The rearrangement uses TRBV19 and TRBJ2-1; TRBD2 aligns across 8 bases. CDR3 DNA: TGTGCCACCCGGGGGGGACTAGACACCAATGAGCAGTTCTTC. Translation gives CATRGGLDTNEQFF.